This T cell receptor (beta chain) appears in the sequencing data of a study of chronic HIV infection and antiretroviral therapy. MiXCR, applied by TCRdb to the 5' RACE reads, yields one record per CDR3 protein. This table holds over 40,000 distinct CDR3 sequences, about 20% found once. Trimming shortened V by 4 bases and J by 7 bases, and 10 bases separated the two germline ends. This CDR3 is built from 13 residues. From germline, CDR1 is MGHRA and CDR2 YSYEKL. This clonotype has just a few counts. This sequence originates from an adult who had HIV and had not received antiretroviral therapy, or was an uninfected healthy control (not recorded which). Sequenced: peripheral blood. The chain has TRBV4-1 and TRBJ1-4; a weak D match, TRBD1 (6 bases). The CDR3 nucleotides are TGCGCCAGCAGCCGGGACAAAGGTGAAAAACTGTTTTTT. Protein product: CASSRDKGEKLFF.